This TCR beta chain was observed in a study of CD8 T cells in Susac syndrome. CDR3 length: 15 amino acids. After removal of 2 bases from V and 4 bases from J, the junction contained 2 bases not matched to a gene. Germline assignment: CDR1 ENHRY and CDR2 SYGVKD. It was with random hexamers that roughly 0.5 to 1 ug RNA was reverse transcribed. TCRdb re-analysed the immunoSEQ multiplex PCR reads in MiXCR, keeping a single row per CDR3 protein. The repertoire holds around 170,000 distinct CDR3 sequences, about 95% seen once, with 0.15% to 0.2% in the top ten. Source material: CD8+ T cells from PBMCs. The receptor was isolated from a human donor with multiple sclerosis. V is TRBV10-3 and J is TRBJ1-4, with 9 bases matching TRBD1. CDR3 region: CAISERGQGNEKLFF. CDR3 DNA: TGTGCCATCAGTGAGCGGGGACAGGGTAATGAAAAACTGTTTTTT.